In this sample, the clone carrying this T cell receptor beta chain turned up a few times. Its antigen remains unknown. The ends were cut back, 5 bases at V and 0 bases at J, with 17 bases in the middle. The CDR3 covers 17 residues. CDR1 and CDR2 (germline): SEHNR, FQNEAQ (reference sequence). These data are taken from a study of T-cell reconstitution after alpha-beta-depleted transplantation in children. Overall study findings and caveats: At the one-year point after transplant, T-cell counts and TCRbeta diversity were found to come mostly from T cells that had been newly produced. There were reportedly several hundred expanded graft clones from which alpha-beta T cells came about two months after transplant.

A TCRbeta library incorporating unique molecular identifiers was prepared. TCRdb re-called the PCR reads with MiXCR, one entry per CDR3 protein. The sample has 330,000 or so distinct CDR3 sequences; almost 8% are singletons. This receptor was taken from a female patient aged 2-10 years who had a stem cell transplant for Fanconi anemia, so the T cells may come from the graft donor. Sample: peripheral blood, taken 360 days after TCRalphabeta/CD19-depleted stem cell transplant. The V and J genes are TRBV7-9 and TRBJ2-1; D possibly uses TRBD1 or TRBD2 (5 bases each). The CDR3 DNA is TGTGCCAGCAGCCTACCCGGGGACCGGAGCTCCTACAATGAGCAGTTCTTC. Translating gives CASSLPGDRSSYNEQFF.